This T cell receptor beta chain was documented in a study of a mutant IDH1 vaccine in newly diagnosed glioma. With regard to this clone: Its target is not known.

V was shortened by 4 bases and J by 2 bases, with 6 bases between the two germline ends. The CDR3 is 12 amino acids. Germline CDR1 WNHNN, CDR2 SYGVQD (reference sequence). The protocol was immunoSEQ multiplex PCR, while the TCRdb copy is restricted to in-frame clones and leaves out a portion. The sample records some 50,000 clones, approximately 92% being singletons. Time point noted: week 35, safety follow-up. Each vaccine dose was 300 ug of mutant IDH1 20-mer peptide, with topical imiquimod. Specimen: PBMCs, collected from a glioma patient whose treatment included an IDH1 peptide vaccine. The receptor was isolated from a man aged 45-60 years with glioma. The chain combines TRBV10-1 with TRBJ2-7, with TRBD2 as a possible D gene (5 bases). The CDR3, as DNA: TGCGCCAGCAGTGCGGGAACCTACGAGCAGTACTTC. This encodes CASSAGTYEQYF.